This TCR beta chain was found in a study of T cells in Graves' hyperthyroidism and ophthalmopathy. Among the patients, aged 18 to 65, hyperthyroidism was newly diagnosed and had lasted under 2 months. Orbital computed tomography, thyroid ultrasound, serum thyroxine and TRAb, and clinical symptoms together informed the diagnoses. RNA transcripts yielded amplified TCR beta CDR3 regions. The TCR CDR3 first-round RT-PCR relied on the HTBI primer set. Each CDR3 protein gets one entry after TCRdb re-called the multiplex PCR reads with MiXCR. The sample carries around 350,000 distinct CDR3 sequences, around 13% recorded once. This clonotype was counted between two and nine times. Per the germline V gene, CDR1 is MGHDK and CDR2 is SYGVNS. V was clipped by 6 bases and J by 8 bases; unmatched bases: 4. The CDR3 extends over 12 amino acids.

The sequencing sample was made of blood. The chain has TRBV25-1 and TRBJ2-3, with 8 bases identical to TRBD2. The source of this sequence is a woman under 30 with Graves' hyperthyroidism. The CDR3 spells CASSDGGGTQYF. The CDR3 nucleotides are TGTGCCAGCAGCGACGGGGGGGGTACGCAGTATTTT.